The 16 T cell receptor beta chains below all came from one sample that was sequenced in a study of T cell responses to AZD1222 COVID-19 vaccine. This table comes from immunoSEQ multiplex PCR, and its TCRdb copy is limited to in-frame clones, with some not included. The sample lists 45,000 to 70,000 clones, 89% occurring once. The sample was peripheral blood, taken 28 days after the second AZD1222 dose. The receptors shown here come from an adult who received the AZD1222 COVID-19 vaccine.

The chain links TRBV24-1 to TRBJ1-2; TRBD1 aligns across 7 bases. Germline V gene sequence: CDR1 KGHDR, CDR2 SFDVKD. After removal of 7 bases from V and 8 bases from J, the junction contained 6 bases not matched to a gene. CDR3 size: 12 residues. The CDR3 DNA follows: TGTGCCACCAGGGGGACAGCGGGGGGCTACACCTTC. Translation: CATRGTAGGYTF.

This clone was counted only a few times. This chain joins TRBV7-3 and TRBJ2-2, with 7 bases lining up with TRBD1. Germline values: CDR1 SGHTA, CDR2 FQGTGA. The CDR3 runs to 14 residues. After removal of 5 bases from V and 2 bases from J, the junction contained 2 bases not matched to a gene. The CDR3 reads CASSRQGNTGELFF. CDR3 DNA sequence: TGTGCCAGCAGCCGACAGGGAAACACCGGGGAGCTGTTTTTT.

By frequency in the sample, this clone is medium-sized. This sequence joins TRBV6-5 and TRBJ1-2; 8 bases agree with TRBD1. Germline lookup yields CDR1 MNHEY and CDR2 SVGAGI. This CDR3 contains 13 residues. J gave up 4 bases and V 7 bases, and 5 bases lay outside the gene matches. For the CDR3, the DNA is TGTGCCAGCATGGCAGGGGGCCTCTATGGCTACACCTTC. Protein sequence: CASMAGGLYGYTF.

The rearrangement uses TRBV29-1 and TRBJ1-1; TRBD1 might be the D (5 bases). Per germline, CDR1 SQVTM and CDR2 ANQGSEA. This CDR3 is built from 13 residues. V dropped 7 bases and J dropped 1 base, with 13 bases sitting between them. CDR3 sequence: CSGLLRGNTEAFF. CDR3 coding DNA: TGCAGCGGTCTCTTGAGGGGGAACACTGAAGCTTTCTTT.

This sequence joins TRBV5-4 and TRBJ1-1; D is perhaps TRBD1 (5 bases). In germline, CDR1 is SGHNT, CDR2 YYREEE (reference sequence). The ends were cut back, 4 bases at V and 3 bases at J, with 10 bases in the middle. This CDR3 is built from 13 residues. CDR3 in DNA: TGTGCCAGCAGCCGGGGGGGGGACACTGAAGCTTTCTTT. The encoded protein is CASSRGGDTEAFF.

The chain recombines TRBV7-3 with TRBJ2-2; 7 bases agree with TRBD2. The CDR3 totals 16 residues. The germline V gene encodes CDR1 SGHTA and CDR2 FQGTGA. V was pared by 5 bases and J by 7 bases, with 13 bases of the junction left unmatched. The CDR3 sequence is CASSPGRATVVGELFF. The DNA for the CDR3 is TGTGCCAGCAGCCCAGGGAGGGCTACCGTCGTCGGGGAGCTGTTTTTT.

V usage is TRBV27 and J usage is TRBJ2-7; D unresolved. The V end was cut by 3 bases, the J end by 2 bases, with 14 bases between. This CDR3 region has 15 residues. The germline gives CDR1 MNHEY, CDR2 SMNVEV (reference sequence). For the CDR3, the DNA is TGTGCCAGCAGTTTGGGTTCTTTGCGGCCCTACGAGCAGTACTTC. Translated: CASSLGSLRPYEQYF.

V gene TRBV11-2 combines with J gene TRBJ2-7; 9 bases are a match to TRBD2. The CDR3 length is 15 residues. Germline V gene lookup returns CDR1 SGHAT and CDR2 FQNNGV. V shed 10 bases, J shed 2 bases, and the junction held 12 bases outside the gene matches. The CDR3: CATSPQREVPYEQYF. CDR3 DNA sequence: TGTGCCACAAGCCCCCAGCGGGAGGTTCCCTACGAGCAGTACTTC.

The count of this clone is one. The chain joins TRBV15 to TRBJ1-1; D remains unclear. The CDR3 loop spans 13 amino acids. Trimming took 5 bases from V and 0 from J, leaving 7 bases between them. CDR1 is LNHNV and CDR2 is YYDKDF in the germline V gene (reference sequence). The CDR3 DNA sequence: TGTGCCACCAGCGGCAGGATGAACACTGAAGCTTTCTTT. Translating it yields CATSGRMNTEAFF.

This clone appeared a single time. CDR3 in amino acids: CASTPGLAGPGELFF. The CDR3 nucleotides are TGTGCCAGTACCCCCGGACTAGCGGGACCCGGGGAGCTGTTTTTT. The chain has TRBV19 and TRBJ2-2; 12 bases match TRBD2. V trimming: 7 bases; J trimming: 6 bases; junction bases outside the gene matches: 6. CDR3 length equals 15 residues. The germline CDR1 and CDR2 sequences are LNHDA and SQIVND (reference sequence).

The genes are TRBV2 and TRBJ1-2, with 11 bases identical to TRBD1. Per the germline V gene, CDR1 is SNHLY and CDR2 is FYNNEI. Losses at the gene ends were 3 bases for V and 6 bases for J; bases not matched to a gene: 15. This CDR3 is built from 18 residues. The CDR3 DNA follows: TGTGCCAGCAGTGAGGCACGGGACAGGGGGATGAGGGATCATGGCTACACCTTC. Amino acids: CASSEARDRGMRDHGYTF.

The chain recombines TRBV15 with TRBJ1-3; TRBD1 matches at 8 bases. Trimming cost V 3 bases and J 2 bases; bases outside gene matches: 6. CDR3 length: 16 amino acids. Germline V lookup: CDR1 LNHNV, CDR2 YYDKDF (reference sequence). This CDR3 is CATSSLQGAAGNTIYF. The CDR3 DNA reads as TGTGCCACCAGCAGCCTCCAGGGGGCGGCTGGAAACACCATATATTTT. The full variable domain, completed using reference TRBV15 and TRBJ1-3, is DAMVIQNPRYQVTQFGKPVTLSCSQTLNHNVMYWYQQKSSQAPKLLFHYYDKDFNNEADTPDNFQSRRPNTSFCFLDIRSPGLGDTAMYLCATSSLQGAAGNTIYFGEGSWLTVV.

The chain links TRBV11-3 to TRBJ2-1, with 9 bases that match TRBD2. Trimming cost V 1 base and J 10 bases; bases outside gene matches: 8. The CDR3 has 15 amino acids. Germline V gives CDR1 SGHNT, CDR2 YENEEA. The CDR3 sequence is CASSLGGGRAREQFF. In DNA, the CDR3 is TGTGCCAGCAGCTTAGGAGGCGGGAGGGCCAGGGAGCAGTTCTTC.

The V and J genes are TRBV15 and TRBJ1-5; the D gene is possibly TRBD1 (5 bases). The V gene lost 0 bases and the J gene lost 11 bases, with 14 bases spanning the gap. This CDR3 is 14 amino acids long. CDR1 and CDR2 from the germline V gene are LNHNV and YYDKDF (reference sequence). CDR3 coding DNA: TGTGCCACCAGCAGAGATCCTCGGACATCGGCCCAGCATTTT. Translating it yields CATSRDPRTSAQHF. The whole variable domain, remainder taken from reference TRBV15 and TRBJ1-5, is DAMVIQNPRYQVTQFGKPVTLSCSQTLNHNVMYWYQQKSSQAPKLLFHYYDKDFNNEADTPDNFQSRRPNTSFCFLDIRSPGLGDTAMYLCATSRDPRTSAQHFGDGTRLSIL.

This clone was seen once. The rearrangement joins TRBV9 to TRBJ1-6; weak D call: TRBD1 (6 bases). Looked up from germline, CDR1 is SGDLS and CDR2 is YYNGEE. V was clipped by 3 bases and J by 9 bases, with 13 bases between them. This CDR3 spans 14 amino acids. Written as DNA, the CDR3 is TGTGCCAGCAGCGGCCACAGGGATTCTTCACCCCTCCACTTT. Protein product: CASSGHRDSSPLHF.

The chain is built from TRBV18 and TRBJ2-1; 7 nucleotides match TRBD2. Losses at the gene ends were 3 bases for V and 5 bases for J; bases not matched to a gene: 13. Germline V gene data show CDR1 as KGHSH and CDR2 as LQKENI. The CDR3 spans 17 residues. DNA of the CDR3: TGTGCCAGCTCACCGATACCGCGAGCGGGAAGCGACAATGAGCAGTTCTTC. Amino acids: CASSPIPRAGSDNEQFF. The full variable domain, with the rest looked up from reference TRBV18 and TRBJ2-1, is NAGVMQNPRHLVRRRGQEARLRCSPMKGHSHVYWYRQLPEEGLKFMVYLQKENIIDESGMPKERFSAEFPKEGPSILRIQQVVRGDSAAYFCASSPIPRAGSDNEQFFGPGTRLTVL.